These 24 T cell receptor beta chains came from one sample sequenced in a study of spatial heterogeneity in lung cancer. Findings of the study overall: Mutation counts in tumors were tracked by counts of expanded intratumoral alpha and beta TCRs.

TCRdb itself ran the 5' RACE reads through MiXCR, one entry per CDR3 protein. The table lists 5,000 to 6,500 distinct CDR3 sequences, 5.5% to 7% of them singletons. Antigens of these TCRs are unknown. As for time point: sample taken at primary tumor resection. The starting material was lung tumor tissue, obtained at surgery. These receptors all come from a female donor with early-stage non-small cell lung cancer.

The sample holds many counts of this clonotype. Found in a library prepared for alpha chains, this beta chain is an off-target read, and its abundance has little meaning. The V and J genes are TRBV5-1 and TRBJ2-2; 7 bases line up with TRBD2. The V gene's germline CDR1 is SGHRS and CDR2 YFSETQ. The CDR3 consists of 16 residues. V trimming: 0 bases; J trimming: 2 bases; junction bases outside the gene matches: 4. CDR3 in DNA: TGCGCCAGCAGCTTGGAAAGCGGGGTCAACACCGGGGAGCTGTTTTTT. This gives the protein CASSLESGVNTGELFF.

Relative to its sample, this clonotype is medium-sized. This beta chain is an unintended read in a library built for alpha chains; its size means little. This chain links TRBV6-2 or TRBV6-3 with TRBJ2-2; 9 nucleotides match TRBD1. The germline CDR1 and CDR2 sequences are MNHEY and SVGEGT. With 3 bases clipped from V and 4 bases from J, the junction kept 3 bases outside the gene matches. The CDR3 consists of 15 residues. CDR3 region: CASSYMTGGTGELFF. The CDR3 DNA sequence: TGTGCCAGCAGTTATATGACAGGGGGCACCGGGGAGCTGTTTTTT.

As for this clonotype: As an off-target read in a library built for alpha chains, this beta chain has a frequency of little significance. The rearrangement joins TRBV18 to TRBJ2-3; no firm D call. The CDR3 length is 15 residues. V was cut by 0 bases and J by 5 bases, with 12 bases left in between. In germline, CDR1 is KGHSH, CDR2 LQKENI. The CDR3 DNA reads TGTGCCAGCTCACCACCCATCGGGTTTCAAGATACGCAGTATTTT. Protein product: CASSPPIGFQDTQYF. Using reference TRBV18 and TRBJ2-3 for the parts outside the CDR3, the full variable domain is NAGVMQNPRHLVRRRGQEARLRCSPMKGHSHVYWYRQLPEEGLKFMVYLQKENIIDESGMPKERFSAEFPKEGPSILRIQQVVRGDSAAYFCASSPPIGFQDTQYFGPGTRLTVL.

This clonotype was found once. Found in a library prepared for alpha chains, this beta chain is an off-target read, and its abundance has little meaning. The chain couples TRBV9 to TRBJ1-4; D ambiguous. Looked up from germline, CDR1 is SGDLS and CDR2 is YYNGEE. The ends were cut back, 0 bases at V and 0 bases at J, with 3 bases in the middle. This CDR3 has 14 residues. CDR3 coding DNA: TGTGCCAGCAGCGTAGGTGCAACTAATGAAAAACTGTTTTTT. It yields the protein CASSVGATNEKLFF.

This clonotype has only a few counts. A library prepared for alpha chains yielded this beta chain as an off-target read; its size is of little meaning. The V call is TRBV28, the J call TRBJ2-3; tentatively, D is TRBD2 (6 bases). The CDR3 extends over 13 amino acids. V shed 3 bases and J shed 6 bases, with 10 bases lying between them. From germline, CDR1 is MDHEN and CDR2 SYDVKM. The CDR3 reads CASSLGGKDTQYF. CDR3 coding DNA: TGTGCCAGCAGTTTGGGCGGGAAGGATACGCAGTATTTT.

This clonotype has at least ten counts. This beta chain turned up in a library designed for alpha chains; as an off-target read, its abundance says little. This rearrangement joins TRBV6-1 to TRBJ1-3, with D perhaps matching TRBD1 (5 bases). Germline lookup yields CDR1 MNHNS and CDR2 SASEGT. This CDR3 comprises 15 residues. V was cut by 6 bases and J by 3 bases, with 15 bases left in between. This chain's CDR3 is CASSPDSYSGNTIYF. The CDR3 DNA reads TGTGCCAGCAGCCCCGACAGTTACAGTGGAAACACCATATATTTT.

This clonotype was found many times. The library was built for alpha chains, so this beta chain is an off-target read and its size means little. The chain uses TRBV4-1 and TRBJ2-3; 7 nucleotides match TRBD2. V was pared by 0 bases and J by 3 bases, with 6 bases of the junction left unmatched. There are 16 residues in the CDR3. Germline V gene sequence: CDR1 MGHRA, CDR2 YSYEKL. CDR3 residues: CASSQDAGDGTDTQYF. The DNA of the CDR3 is TGCGCCAGCAGCCAAGATGCGGGGGACGGGACAGATACGCAGTATTTT.

This clonotype has a count of ten or more. This beta chain slipped into a library made for alpha chains as a stray read, so its size is not meaningful. The chain links TRBV12-3 or TRBV12-4 to TRBJ1-5; D is perhaps TRBD1 (6 bases). The length of the CDR3 is 13 residues. V lost 2 bases, J lost 5 bases, and 7 bases lay in between. This chain's CDR3 is CASSLYRDQPQHF. The DNA of the CDR3 is TGTGCCAGCAGTTTATACAGGGATCAGCCCCAGCATTTT.

This clonotype appeared many times. This beta chain was picked up by a library intended for alpha chains and is off target, so its count carries little meaning. The CDR3 nucleotides read TGTGCCAGCAGCTTATCAGACCCCACTGAAGCTTTCTTT. Its translation: CASSLSDPTEAFF. The rearrangement uses TRBV11-2 and TRBJ1-1, with D hard to call. CDR1 and CDR2 from the germline V gene are SGHAT and FQNNGV. The CDR3 consists of 13 residues. V was shortened by 2 bases and J by 4 bases, with 8 bases between the two germline ends.

This clonotype was observed a few times. As an off-target read in a library built for alpha chains, this beta chain has a frequency of little significance. The chain has TRBV7-2 and TRBJ2-1; TRBD1 matches at 9 bases. This CDR3 is built from 15 residues. Per the germline V gene, CDR1 is SGHTA and CDR2 is FQGNSA. Trimming took 3 bases from V and 4 from J; bases not matched to a gene: 4. The CDR3 bases are TGTGCCAGCAGCTTGGACAGGGGTTCGTACAATGAGCAGTTCTTC. This gives the protein CASSLDRGSYNEQFF.

Ten or more counts support this clonotype. This beta chain came through as a stray read in a library set up for alpha chains, and its size says little. As DNA, the CDR3 is TGTGCCAGCAGTCCGTTCACCGGGACAGGTGGAGACACCGGGGAGCTGTTTTTT. This gives the protein CASSPFTGTGGDTGELFF. The chain couples TRBV28 to TRBJ2-2; 8 bases line up with TRBD1. CDR1 and CDR2 (germline): MDHEN, SYDVKM. The CDR3 sequence is 18 residues long. Trimming took 5 bases from V and 3 from J; bases not matched to a gene: 14.

There are many counts of this clonotype. The library was prepared for alpha chains; this beta chain is a stray read, so its frequency means little. V is TRBV10-1 and J is TRBJ2-6; D is perhaps TRBD1 or TRBD2 (5 bases each). CDR1 and CDR2 (germline): WNHNN, SYGVQD (reference sequence). Trimming cost V 4 bases and J 0 bases, with 10 bases left between them. This CDR3 has 16 residues. The CDR3 sequence: CASSGGSASGANVLTF. The CDR3 nucleotides read TGCGCCAGCAGTGGGGGGTCAGCCTCTGGGGCCAACGTCCTGACTTTC.

This clonotype has ten or more counts. Since the library was made to target alpha chains, this beta chain is a stray read and its abundance is not meaningful. The rearrangement joins TRBV4-1 to TRBJ2-3; D remains ambiguous. CDR3 length: 13 amino acids. The germline V and J ends were trimmed by 4 bases and 3 bases, with 8 bases remaining between them. Germline lookup yields CDR1 MGHRA and CDR2 YSYEKL. The chain's CDR3 is CASSLIQTDTQYF. Written as DNA, the CDR3 is TGCGCCAGCAGCCTCATTCAGACAGATACGCAGTATTTT.

Judged by abundance, this clonotype is medium-sized. This beta chain was picked up by a library intended for alpha chains and is off target, so its count carries little meaning. The rearrangement uses TRBV19 and TRBJ1-5; TRBD1 matches at 7 bases. Germline CDR1 LNHDA, CDR2 SQIVND (reference sequence). V shed 3 bases and J 7 bases; nucleotides not matched to a gene: 9. The CDR3 length is 15 residues. The CDR3 is CASSIRTGLSQPQHF. The CDR3 DNA follows: TGTGCCAGTAGTATCCGGACAGGTCTAAGCCAGCCCCAGCATTTT. Based on the CDR3 plus reference TRBV19 and TRBJ1-5, the full variable domain is DGGITQSPKYLFRKEGQNVTLSCEQNLNHDAMYWYRQDPGQGLRLIYYSQIVNDFQKGDIAEGYSVSREKKESFPLTVTSAQKNPTAFYLCASSIRTGLSQPQHFGDGTRLSIL.

This clonotype was seen a handful of times. Since it is a stray read in a library aimed at alpha chains, this beta chain has a size that is not meaningful. The CDR3 DNA follows: TGTGCCAGCACCGAAGCGGGAAGCACAGATACGCAGTATTTT. This translates into CASTEAGSTDTQYF. The V call is TRBV7-6, the J call TRBJ2-3, with 7 bases lining up with TRBD2. The CDR3 length is 14 residues. The J segment lost 0 bases and the V segment lost 7 bases, leaving 4 bases of the junction unmatched. Germline lookup yields CDR1 SGHVS and CDR2 FNYEAQ.

This clonotype was observed at least ten times. This beta chain is a stray sequence in a library constructed for alpha chains; its clone size is not meaningful. The chain combines TRBV7-3 with TRBJ2-3; 9 bases are a match to TRBD2. Germline V gene lookup returns CDR1 SGHTA and CDR2 FQGTGA. The ends lost 4 bases at V and 2 bases at J; junction bases unmatched: 7. The CDR3 is 16 residues long. CDR3 in amino acids: CASSSTSGGNTDTQYF. The CDR3 nucleotides read TGTGCCAGCAGCTCTACCAGCGGGGGGAACACAGATACGCAGTATTTT.

This clonotype is classed as medium-sized. As an off-target read in a library built for alpha chains, this beta chain has a frequency of little significance. The V gene is TRBV6-5, the J gene TRBJ2-7, with 7 bases aligning to TRBD1. Germline CDR1 and CDR2: MNHEY and SVGAGI. V shed 0 bases, J shed 5 bases, and the junction held 4 bases outside the gene matches. The CDR3 is made up of 14 amino acids. This CDR3 reads CASSYSGGRDEQYF. The CDR3 DNA reads TGTGCCAGCAGTTACTCAGGGGGCAGGGACGAGCAGTACTTC.

This clonotype was seen ten or more times. The library was built for alpha chains, so this beta chain is an off-target read and its size means little. This chain links TRBV24-1 with TRBJ1-4; 7 bases are shared with TRBD1. The CDR3 totals 13 residues. Per germline, CDR1 KGHDR and CDR2 SFDVKD. J lost 8 bases, V lost 7 bases, and 6 bases had no gene match. The CDR3 DNA follows: TGTGCCACCAGCCGGACAGGAATCGAAAAACTGTTTTTT. Its translation is CATSRTGIEKLFF.

This clonotype is medium-sized. As an off-target read in a library built for alpha chains, this beta chain has a frequency of little significance. The DNA for the CDR3 is TGCGCCAGCAGCATGGCCGGGTTGGAGGGCGAGCAGTACGTC. Protein product: CASSMAGLEGEQYV. The chain uses TRBV5-1 and TRBJ2-7; D is perhaps TRBD2 (6 bases). CDR1 is SGHRS and CDR2 is YFSETQ in the germline V gene. The CDR3 is made up of 14 amino acids. V was clipped by 4 bases and J by 6 bases, with 17 bases between them.

At least ten counts were recorded for this clonotype. The library was designed around alpha chains, so this beta chain is a stray read whose abundance carries little weight. J is TRBJ1-5 and V is TRBV24-1, with D possibly matching TRBD1 (5 bases). CDR3 length equals 16 residues. Germline loops: CDR1 KGHDR, CDR2 SFDVKD. The ends were cut back, 3 bases at V and 0 bases at J, with 11 bases in the middle. This chain's CDR3 is CATSDGAGDSNQPQHF. CDR3 DNA sequence: TGTGCCACCAGTGATGGGGCAGGTGATAGCAATCAGCCCCAGCATTTT.

By frequency in the sample, this clonotype is medium-sized. With the library built for alpha chains, this beta chain is off target and its frequency is not meaningful. The V call is TRBV5-6, the J call TRBJ1-2; tentatively, D is TRBD1 (5 bases). The CDR3 has 13 residues. The V end lost 1 base, the J end lost 4 bases, and 8 bases lay between the germline ends. Per germline, CDR1 SGHDT and CDR2 YYEEEE. The CDR3 DNA follows: TGTGCCAGCAGCTTGAGGGGCGGCTATGGCTACACCTTC. Translating gives CASSLRGGYGYTF.

This clonotype is deemed medium-sized. The library was prepared for alpha chains; this beta chain is a stray read, so its frequency means little. J is TRBJ1-3 and V is TRBV5-1; 7 nucleotides agree with TRBD1. CDR3 length: 16 amino acids. V was clipped by 0 bases and J by 2 bases; unmatched bases: 5. The V gene's germline CDR1 is SGHRS and CDR2 YFSETQ. The CDR3 nucleotides read TGCGCCAGCAGCTTGGACACGAGGGGGCCTGGAAACACCATATATTTT. Its translation is CASSLDTRGPGNTIYF.

This clonotype is medium-sized. A library made for alpha chains picked up this beta chain off target, so its size means little. The rearrangement uses TRBV28 and TRBJ1-6; weak D call: TRBD1 (5 bases). This CDR3 contains 14 residues. Trimming stripped 5 bases from V and 10 bases from J, with 15 bases between. Germline V gene data show CDR1 as MDHEN and CDR2 as SYDVKM. The CDR3: CASSTHGTGSPLHF. The CDR3 coding sequence is TGTGCCAGCAGTACACACGGGACCGGATCACCCCTCCACTTT.

This clonotype counts as medium-sized. A library made for alpha chains picked up this beta chain off target, so its size means little. This sequence joins TRBV3-1 and TRBJ1-2, with 8 bases that match TRBD1. Germline CDR1 is LGHDT and CDR2 is YNNKEL (reference sequence). The J segment lost 3 bases and the V segment lost 8 bases, leaving 8 bases of the junction unmatched. The CDR3 runs 14 residues. This CDR3 reads CASGLDRGDYGYTF. The CDR3 DNA follows: TGTGCCAGCGGACTTGACAGGGGAGACTATGGCTACACCTTC.